The rows below give T cell receptor beta chains drawn from one sample of a study of graft-versus-host responses after intestinal transplantation. Sequencing was performed with immunoSEQ multiplex PCR; in TCRdb, only in-frame clones are kept and a portion is missing. The data hold about 97,000 clones, with just under 95% observed a single time. Their recognized antigens are unknown. The sequences come from unstimulated CD8+ T cells sorted from spleen or lymph node cells, collected before transplant. The receptors stem from a human donor who was the organ donor for an intestinal transplant. CDR3s include the opening cysteine and the closing phenylalanine or tryptophan. The D gene is left open where the match is weak. Part of the rows lack a size; the others show once, few, many or a class for expanded clones.

v_gene,abundance,j_gene,d_gene,len,CDR3aa,CDR3nt
TRBV5-6,few,TRBJ1-2,NA,13,CASSSGTRYGYTF,TGTGCCAGCAGCAGCGGGACAAGATATGGCTACACCTTC
TRBV10-3,once,TRBJ1-2,NA,15,CAVTDRDTNNYGYTF,TGTGCCGTCACCGACCGGGACACAAATAACTATGGCTACACCTTC
TRBV5-6,NA,TRBJ2-3,TRBD2,15,CASSFSGGRTDTQYF,TGTGCCAGCAGCTTTTCGGGGGGGCGCACAGATACGCAGTATTTT
TRBV2,few,TRBJ2-7,TRBD2,15,CASTGTELAGPVQYF,TGTGCCAGCACCGGGACAGAACTAGCGGGACCGGTGCAGTACTTC
TRBV7-6,NA,TRBJ2-2,NA,13,CASSLRGTGELFF,TGTGCCAGCAGCTTAAGGGGGACCGGGGAGCTGTTTTTT
TRBV9,NA,TRBJ2-3,NA,16,CASSGLGEPSTDTQYF,TGTGCCAGCAGCGGACTCGGGGAACCTAGCACAGATACGCAGTATTTT
TRBV9,once,TRBJ2-3,NA,17,CASSSPRWGGPGDTQYF,TGTGCCAGCAGCTCCCCTCGGTGGGGGGGGCCTGGAGATACGCAGTATTTT
TRBV29-1,NA,TRBJ2-1,NA,11,CSVLEWNEQFF,TGCAGCGTTTTAGAGTGGAATGAGCAGTTCTTC
TRBV13,NA,TRBJ2-3,NA,14,CASSLSPGEDTQYF,TGTGCCAGCAGCTTAAGTCCGGGGGAAGATACGCAGTATTTT
TRBV13,NA,TRBJ1-1,NA,13,CASSPGRVTEAFF,TGTGCCAGCAGCCCCGGCAGGGTCACTGAAGCTTTCTTT
TRBV19,NA,TRBJ1-1,TRBD1,16,CASSSETGGMNTEAFF,TGTGCCAGTAGTAGTGAGACAGGGGGCATGAACACTGAAGCTTTCTTT
TRBV4-1,once,TRBJ1-5,NA,15,CASSQDGGSNQPQHF,TGCGCCAGCAGCCAAGACGGTGGTAGCAATCAGCCCCAGCATTTT
TRBV7-3,NA,TRBJ1-4,NA,16,CASRSTHGTRSEKLFF,TGTGCCAGCAGGTCAACGCACGGGACAAGAAGTGAAAAACTGTTTTTT
TRBV14,once,TRBJ2-7,TRBD1,16,CASSQADRGLSYEQYF,TGTGCCAGCAGCCAAGCCGACAGGGGGCTCTCCTACGAGCAGTACTTC
TRBV15,NA,TRBJ2-3,NA,15,CATSRSDDSTDTQYF,TGTGCCACCAGCAGATCAGATGACTCTACAGATACGCAGTATTTT
TRBV11-2,NA,TRBJ1-1,NA,14,CASSFEQPNTEAFF,TGTGCCAGCAGCTTTGAACAGCCGAACACTGAAGCTTTCTTT
TRBV28,NA,TRBJ2-3,NA,16,CASSLVSPTSTDTQYF,TGTGCCAGCAGTCTGGTGTCACCGACTAGCACAGATACGCAGTATTTT
TRBV7-3,NA,TRBJ2-3,TRBD1,14,CASSRTGGADTQYF,TGTGCCAGCAGCAGGACAGGTGGGGCAGATACGCAGTATTTT
TRBV6-6,few,TRBJ1-6,TRBD1,15,CASSPGTGLSSPLHF,TGTGCCAGCAGTCCCGGGACAGGGTTATCTTCACCCCTCCACTTT
TRBV2,NA,TRBJ2-1,NA,13,CATTSPPYNEQFF,TGTGCCACCACTAGCCCCCCCTACAATGAGCAGTTCTTC
TRBV7-9,once,TRBJ2-2,TRBD1,15,CASNPGTGLAGELFF,TGTGCCAGCAACCCTGGGACAGGGCTGGCCGGGGAGCTGTTTTTT
TRBV29-1,NA,TRBJ2-5,TRBD2,15,CSVPRDYGVQETQYF,TGCAGCGTCCCACGGGACTACGGGGTTCAAGAGACCCAGTACTTC
TRBV6-5,NA,TRBJ2-2,NA,14,CASSYSGDTGELFF,TGTGCCAGCAGTTATTCTGGGGACACCGGGGAGCTGTTTTTT
TRBV7-2,NA,TRBJ2-7,NA,13,CASSLGRGVEQYF,TGTGCCAGCAGCTTAGGTCGGGGTGTCGAGCAGTACTTC
TRBV28,NA,TRBJ1-4,NA,16,CASSLPDSTTNEKLFF,TGTGCCAGCAGTTTACCGGACAGTACAACTAATGAAAAACTGTTTTTT
TRBV25-1,NA,TRBJ1-3,NA,15,CASSEVNMMGNTIYF,TGTGCCAGCAGTGAAGTCAACATGATGGGAAACACCATATATTTT
TRBV5-4,NA,TRBJ1-1,NA,12,CASSVEHLEAFF,TGTGCCAGCAGTGTAGAGCACCTCGAAGCTTTCTTT
TRBV12-5,NA,TRBJ1-5,TRBD1,17,CASGPSGQGYSNQPQHF,TGTGCTAGTGGTCCCTCCGGACAGGGGTATAGCAATCAGCCCCAGCATTTT
TRBV9,NA,TRBJ1-2,NA,10,CASRGGNATF,TGTGCCAGCAGAGGAGGGAATGCCACCTTC
TRBV12-2,NA,TRBJ2-2,NA,21,CASRLVRGPKGLAGVVGELFF,TGTGCAAGTCGCTTAGTGAGAGGACCAAAGGGACTAGCGGGAGTTGTCGGGGAGCTGTTTTTT
TRBV10-2,once,TRBJ2-1,TRBD1,14,CAICDRGLGNEQFF,TGCGCCATCTGTGACAGGGGGCTGGGCAATGAGCAGTTCTTC
TRBV6-5,NA,TRBJ1-5,TRBD1,14,CASSEGQGNQPQHF,TGTGCCAGCAGCGAGGGACAGGGCAATCAGCCCCAGCATTTT
TRBV6-5,NA,TRBJ2-7,TRBD2,14,CASSGGGTSDEQYF,TGTGCCAGCAGTGGCGGGGGGACGAGCGACGAGCAGTACTTC
TRBV2,NA,TRBJ2-5,NA,13,CASREFLEETQYF,TGTGCCAGCAGAGAGTTTCTCGAAGAGACCCAGTACTTC
TRBV13,NA,TRBJ1-1,TRBD1,17,CASSFAEIGTGMTEAFF,TGTGCCAGCAGCTTTGCCGAGATCGGGACAGGGATGACTGAAGCTTTCTTT
TRBV4-1,NA,TRBJ2-5,NA,16,CASSQALLGGDETQYF,TGCGCCAGCAGCCAAGCCCTCCTAGGGGGGGATGAGACCCAGTACTTC
TRBV20-1,NA,TRBJ1-1,NA,11,CSGTANTEAFF,TGCAGTGGGACAGCGAACACTGAAGCTTTCTTT
TRBV7-6,NA,TRBJ2-7,TRBD1,14,CASSLAGQLDEQYF,TGTGCCAGCAGCTTAGCGGGACAGCTCGACGAGCAGTACTTC
TRBV4-1,NA,TRBJ1-1,NA,12,CASSQSGIVAFF,TGCGCCAGCAGCCAATCGGGTATTGTAGCTTTCTTT
TRBV2,NA,TRBJ2-7,TRBD1,17,CASSVLVRDRVAYEQYF,TGTGCCAGCAGTGTTCTGGTGAGGGACAGGGTAGCCTACGAGCAGTACTTC
TRBV10-1,NA,TRBJ2-1,TRBD2,20,CASSVDPGLAGRLSYNEQFF,TGCGCCAGCAGTGTCGATCCGGGACTAGCGGGCAGACTTTCCTACAATGAGCAGTTCTTC
TRBV18,NA,TRBJ2-3,NA,14,CASSPSLAGDTQYF,TGTGCCAGCTCACCAAGTCTAGCTGGAGATACGCAGTATTTT
TRBV7-8,NA,TRBJ2-6,NA,19,CASSPNVEGPLSGANVLTF,TGTGCCAGCAGCCCTAACGTGGAGGGGCCCCTCTCTGGGGCCAACGTCCTGACTTTC
TRBV6-1,NA,TRBJ2-3,TRBD2,12,CAISGVGNTQYF,TGTGCCATTAGCGGGGTGGGAAATACGCAGTATTTT
TRBV7-8,NA,TRBJ2-7,TRBD2,15,CASSLAASGGYEQYF,TGTGCCAGCAGCTTAGCAGCCAGCGGGGGATACGAGCAGTACTTC
TRBV2,NA,TRBJ2-1,TRBD1,16,CASSESVTGSYNEQFF,TGTGCCAGCAGTGAATCAGTGACAGGGTCCTACAATGAGCAGTTCTTC